Shown below are 19 T cell receptor beta chains from a single sample sequenced in a study of shared clonotypes between healthy human individuals. Assay used: immunoSEQ multiplex PCR; TCRdb lists only in-frame clones, some missing. Counted here are about 2.4 million clones, 93% occurring once; the ten biggest clones make up around 0.37%. The sequencing sample was made of naive CD4+ T cells from PBMCs. Subset here: CD45RA+ positively selected. These receptors all come from a man between 18 and 29 years old in good health. Some clones in this sample may be carry-over from other donors' samples.

A remark on this clone: The same CDR3 is also encoded by other DNA sequences in this sample. The rearrangement joins TRBV5-6 to TRBJ2-7; D perhaps matches TRBD1 (6 bases). The CDR3 totals 13 residues. The ends were cut back, 2 bases at V and 1 base at J, with 7 bases in the middle. The germline CDR1 and CDR2 sequences are SGHDT and YYEEEE. CDR3 protein: CASSLDRSYEQYF. In nucleotides, the CDR3 is TGTGCCAGCAGCTTAGACAGGTCCTACGAGCAGTACTTC. Variable domain in full (rest from reference TRBV5-6 and TRBJ2-7): DAGVTQSPTHLIKTRGQQVTLRCSPKSGHDTVSWYQQALGQGPQFIFQYYEEEERQRGNFPDRFSGHQFPNYSSELNVNALLLGDSALYLCASSLDRSYEQYFGPGTRLTVT.

This sequence joins TRBV6-1 and TRBJ2-3; 7 bases are shared with TRBD2. The CDR3 has 12 residues. Germline V gene data show CDR1 as MNHNS and CDR2 as SASEGT. Losses at the gene ends were 11 bases for V and 1 base for J; bases not matched to a gene: 3. The CDR3 loop is CAVAGGTDTQYF. The CDR3 DNA reads TGTGCCGTGGCGGGAGGCACAGATACGCAGTATTTT.

This clone was observed a handful of times. The V call is TRBV7-6, the J call TRBJ1-5, with D maybe TRBD1 (5 bases). The CDR3 length is 13 residues. The germline V gene has CDR1 SGHVS and CDR2 FNYEAQ. Deletions cut 5 bases from V and 9 bases from J, with 14 bases between. In DNA form, the CDR3 reads TGTGCCAGCAGCGAAACAGGAGGACGGCCCCAGCATTTT. Residues: CASSETGGRPQHF.

This clone was detected once. The rearrangement links TRBV4-2 to TRBJ2-7; weak D call: TRBD2 (6 bases). The length of the CDR3 is 17 residues. V dropped 3 bases and J dropped 0 bases, with 18 bases sitting between them. Per germline, CDR1 LGHNA and CDR2 YNFKEQ. CDR3 in DNA: TGTGCCAGCAGCCAGATCCGGACCGGCGGGATCTCCTACGAGCAGTACTTC. As protein: CASSQIRTGGISYEQYF.

The chain combines TRBV11-2 with TRBJ2-1, with TRBD2 identical over 10 bases. The V segment lost 4 bases and the J segment 3 bases; nucleotides outside the gene matches: 6. In germline, CDR1 is SGHAT, CDR2 FQNNGV. This CDR3 region has 16 residues. CDR3 DNA: TGTGCCAGCAGCTCACGACGGACTAGCGGCTACAATGAGCAGTTCTTC. Residues: CASSSRRTSGYNEQFF.

CDR3 sequence reads: CASKGLAANTDTQYF. DNA of the CDR3: TGTGCCAGCAAGGGGCTCGCGGCTAACACAGATACGCAGTATTTT. The chain couples TRBV27 to TRBJ2-3, with a tentative D call TRBD1 (5 bases). There are 15 residues in the CDR3. V was cut by 7 bases and J by 2 bases, with 16 bases left in between. Germline CDR1 MNHEY, CDR2 SMNVEV (reference sequence).

CDR3 sequence reads: CASRDLAGADEQYF. The CDR3 DNA sequence: TGTGCCAGTAGGGATCTAGCGGGAGCTGACGAGCAGTACTTC. V and J are TRBV19 and TRBJ2-7; 10 bases are a match to TRBD2. CDR3 length equals 14 residues. Per the germline V gene, CDR1 is LNHDA and CDR2 is SQIVND (reference sequence). V dropped 6 bases and J dropped 5; count of bases not matched to a gene: 7.

J is TRBJ1-6 and V is TRBV30; TRBD1 might be the D (6 bases). This CDR3 spans 15 amino acids. CDR1 and CDR2 (germline): GTSNPN, SVGIG (reference sequence). V shed 0 bases and J shed 10 bases, with 16 bases lying between them. The CDR3 DNA reads as TGTGCCTGGAGTGTAACCCGTCCAGGGGACTCACCCCTCCACTTT. Protein sequence: CAWSVTRPGDSPLHF.

This clone came up once. In the same sample, other DNA sequences code for this CDR3. V gene TRBV18 combines with J gene TRBJ2-1; D uncertain. The CDR3 length is 12 residues. Germline assignment: CDR1 KGHSH and CDR2 LQKENI. The V gene lost 6 bases and the J gene lost 7 bases, with 10 bases spanning the gap. The DNA for the CDR3 is TGTGCCAGCTCCCCCATCCGAAATGAGCAGTTCTTC. It codes for CASSPIRNEQFF.

A remark on this clone: Germline is not matched at one junction end, which may reflect a read error. CDR3 in DNA: TGTGCCAGCAGTTTGGCGGGACTTTCATTCGCTTTC. This gives the protein CASSLAGLSFAF. This chain connects TRBV28 to TRBJ2-7, with D maybe TRBD2 (6 bases). This CDR3 is built from 12 residues. Germline CDR1 reads MDHEN; CDR2 reads SYDVKM.

The J gene is TRBJ2-5, the V gene TRBV18; D is possibly TRBD1 (6 bases). This CDR3 is built from 14 residues. Trimming removed 3 bases at V and 5 bases at J, with 13 bases between. CDR1 and CDR2 from the germline V gene are KGHSH and LQKENI. The CDR3 spells CASSPTDSGETQYF. The CDR3 region has the DNA TGTGCCAGCTCACCTACGGACAGTGGGGAGACCCAGTACTTC.

In this sample, this clone turned up once. This rearrangement joins TRBV5-1 to TRBJ1-4, with D unclear. CDR1 is SGHRS and CDR2 is YFSETQ in the germline V gene. This CDR3 contains 16 residues. Trimming removed 1 base at V and 0 bases at J, with 10 bases between. CDR3 in amino acids: CASSLSELATNEKLFF. Written as DNA, the CDR3 is TGCGCCAGCAGCTTGTCAGAGCTTGCAACTAATGAAAAACTGTTTTTT.

This clone was observed a single time. This chain joins TRBV6-6 and TRBJ2-2; D call uncertain. Per germline, CDR1 MNHNY and CDR2 SVGAGI (reference sequence). The CDR3 sequence is 15 residues long. V lost 7 bases, J lost 0 bases, and 12 bases lay in between. CDR3 residues: CASTYRTANTGELFF. In DNA form, the CDR3 reads TGTGCCAGCACCTATAGGACGGCGAACACCGGGGAGCTGTTTTTT.

The chain is built from TRBV14 and TRBJ1-1; D remains ambiguous. Germline V gene sequence: CDR1 SGHDN, CDR2 FVKESK. V dropped 3 bases and J dropped 2 bases, with 16 bases sitting between them. CDR3 length equals 16 residues. CDR3 protein: CASSHLRARGNTEAFF. CDR3 DNA: TGTGCCAGCAGCCACCTTCGGGCCCGAGGTAACACTGAAGCTTTCTTT.

Concerning this clone: The junction departs from the called germline gene at one end, perhaps through a read error. This chain links TRBV5-1 with TRBJ1-2; 12 bases fit TRBD1. Germline V gene sequence: CDR1 SGHRS, CDR2 YFSETQ. The CDR3 runs to 15 residues. The CDR3 DNA is TGCGCCAGCAGATTGGGACAGGGGGCCGAGAAGGGCTACACCTTC. Translation gives CASRLGQGAEKGYTF.

This clone was recorded once. The J gene is TRBJ2-1, the V gene TRBV5-1; 7 nucleotides agree with TRBD1. From germline, CDR1 is SGHRS and CDR2 YFSETQ. V shed 4 bases and J 3 bases; nucleotides not matched to a gene: 7. CDR3 size: 15 residues. The CDR3 here is CASSPQNRGYNEQFF. CDR3 nucleotide sequence: TGCGCCAGCAGCCCCCAAAACAGGGGCTACAATGAGCAGTTCTTC.

V gene TRBV29-1 combines with J gene TRBJ2-5; the match to TRBD2 covers 9 bases. The V segment lost 6 bases and the J segment 4 bases; nucleotides outside the gene matches: 18. Germline V lookup: CDR1 SQVTM, CDR2 ANQGSEA. CDR3 length equals 17 residues. CDR3 sequence (DNA): TGCAGCGTCCACGTCGCCGGGGTAGCGGGAGCCCGAGAGACCCAGTACTTC. It codes for CSVHVAGVAGARETQYF.

The gene calls are TRBV27 and TRBJ1-6; a possible D gene is TRBD1 (5 bases). CDR3 length: 13 residues. V lost 6 bases, J lost 10 bases, and 13 bases lay in between. The germline CDR1 and CDR2 sequences are MNHEY and SMNVEV (reference sequence). CDR3 coding DNA: TGTGCCAGCAGAGACAGACCTGGATCACCCCTCCACTTT. It encodes CASRDRPGSPLHF.

The rearrangement joins TRBV6-5 to TRBJ1-1; D remains ambiguous. Trimming stripped 0 bases from V and 4 bases from J, with 9 bases between. Germline V lookup: CDR1 MNHEY, CDR2 SVGAGI. The CDR3 is 14 residues long. CDR3 sequence reads: CASSYSEKVTEAFF. The CDR3 nucleotides are TGTGCCAGCAGTTACTCAGAGAAGGTCACTGAAGCTTTCTTT.